This paragraph covers one TCR beta chain sequence. MiXCR, run by TCRdb on the 5' RACE reads, gives a single entry per CDR3 protein. The repertoire holds under 200,000 distinct CDR3 sequences, with about 28% as singletons. The sample is drawn from a study of T-cell memory formation after mild COVID-19. On the study more broadly: Across donors, TCR clusters were largely donor specific.

The CDR3 totals 13 residues. The germline gives CDR1 SGHNT, CDR2 YYREEE (reference sequence). V gave up 1 base and J gave up 4 bases; unmatched junction bases: 0. The source is an adult woman who had mild COVID-19 (a few samples of this study predate the infection). Cell type and time point are not known. The chain uses TRBV5-4 and TRBJ2-3; 7 bases are a match to TRBD2. Specimen: PBMCs or a T cell subset sorted from them (not recorded which). CDR3 region: CASSLTSADTQYF. CDR3 bases: TGTGCCAGCAGCTTGACTAGCGCAGATACGCAGTATTTT.